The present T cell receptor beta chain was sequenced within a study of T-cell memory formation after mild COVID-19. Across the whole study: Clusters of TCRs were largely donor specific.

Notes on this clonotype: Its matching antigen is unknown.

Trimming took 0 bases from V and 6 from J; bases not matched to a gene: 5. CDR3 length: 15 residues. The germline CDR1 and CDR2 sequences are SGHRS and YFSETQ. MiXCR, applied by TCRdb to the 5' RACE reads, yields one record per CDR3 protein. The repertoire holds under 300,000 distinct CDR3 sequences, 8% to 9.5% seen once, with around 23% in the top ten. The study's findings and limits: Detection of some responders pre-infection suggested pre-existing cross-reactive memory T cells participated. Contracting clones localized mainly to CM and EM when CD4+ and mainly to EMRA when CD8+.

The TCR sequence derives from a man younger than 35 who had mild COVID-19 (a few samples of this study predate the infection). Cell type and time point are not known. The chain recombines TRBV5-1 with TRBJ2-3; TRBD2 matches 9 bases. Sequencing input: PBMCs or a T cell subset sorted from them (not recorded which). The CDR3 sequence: CASSLGLAGSDTQYF. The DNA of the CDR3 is TGCGCCAGCAGCTTGGGGCTAGCGGGATCCGATACGCAGTATTTT.